Listed below are T cell receptor beta chains from one sample, sequenced in a study of CD8 T cells in Susac syndrome. TCRdb redid the calling of the immunoSEQ multiplex PCR reads with MiXCR, one entry per CDR3 protein. Of roughly 190,000 distinct CDR3 sequences listed, 90% to 95% were seen once; the top ten hold 0.075% to 0.095%. Sequencing was performed on CD4+ T cells from PBMCs. The receptors were sampled from a human donor with Susac syndrome. The CDR3 runs from the conserved cysteine through the conserved F or W. Fields, in order: CDR3 DNA, CDR3 protein, J gene, clone size, D gene, V gene. A D gene is named only where the DNA matches it firmly. Some rows mark clone size as missing; the rest say once, few, many or name a class of expanded clone.

TGCGCCAGCAGCCGAGACAGCCCCTCTGGAAACACCATATATTTT,CASSRDSPSGNTIYF,TRBJ1-3,NA,NA,TRBV5-1
TGTGCCAGCACCTCTTATGACGAGCAGTACTTC,CASTSYDEQYF,TRBJ2-7,NA,NA,TRBV7-9
TGTGCCAGCAGTTACGAAAGCGTACCAGCCTACGAGCAGTACTTC,CASSYESVPAYEQYF,TRBJ2-7,NA,NA,TRBV6-5
TGTGCCAGCAGCCCTGGACAGGGGGGCCAAGCTTTCTTT,CASSPGQGGQAFF,TRBJ1-1,NA,TRBD1,TRBV11-2
TGTGCCAGCTCACCTTCTAATGAGCTTTCCTACGAGCAGTACTTC,CASSPSNELSYEQYF,TRBJ2-7,once,NA,TRBV18
TGCAGTGCCCCAGTTCCTTCTAACACTGAAGCTTTCTTT,CSAPVPSNTEAFF,TRBJ1-1,NA,NA,TRBV20-1
TGCAGTGCTAGGCGGCTAGCGGGGCTCACAGATACGCAGTATTTT,CSARRLAGLTDTQYF,TRBJ2-3,NA,TRBD2,TRBV20-1
TGTGCCAGCAGGCGGCCGGCCCAAGAGACCCAGTACTTC,CASRRPAQETQYF,TRBJ2-5,NA,NA,TRBV6-5
TGCGCCAGCAGCTACCCGGTCGGGACAGGGTCCACTGCCGATGGCTACACCTTC,CASSYPVGTGSTADGYTF,TRBJ1-2,NA,TRBD1,TRBV5-1
TGTGCCAGCTCACTTGATGTAGGCACTGAAGCTTTCTTT,CASSLDVGTEAFF,TRBJ1-1,NA,NA,TRBV18
TGCGCCAGCAGCTTAGTATCAGGTGGGAGCACTGAAGCTTTCTTT,CASSLVSGGSTEAFF,TRBJ1-1,NA,NA,TRBV5-1
TGCAGTGCTCCCACAGGGGCTGAAGCTTTCTTT,CSAPTGAEAFF,TRBJ1-1,NA,TRBD1,TRBV20-1
TGTGCCAGCAGTGAAGGGTTTGGCTACACCTTC,CASSEGFGYTF,TRBJ1-2,NA,NA,TRBV2
TGTGCCAGCAGCTCGGGCGGGACGAAAGGGGAGACCCAGTACTTC,CASSSGGTKGETQYF,TRBJ2-5,NA,NA,TRBV7-3
TGTGCCAGCAGCTTAGATGCGGGGATTAACTATGGCTACACCTTC,CASSLDAGINYGYTF,TRBJ1-2,NA,NA,TRBV7-9
TGCGCCAGCAGCCAAGATGGGGGCAGGGGGTTATCTAGCACAGATACGCAGTATTTT,CASSQDGGRGLSSTDTQYF,TRBJ2-3,NA,TRBD1,TRBV4-1
TGTGCCAGCAGTCCTCCGGGGCCGAGCTCTGGGGCCAACGTCCTGACTTTC,CASSPPGPSSGANVLTF,TRBJ2-6,NA,NA,TRBV6-1
TGTGCCAGCAGGCCCGGGACACAAAATAACTATGGCTACACCTTC,CASRPGTQNNYGYTF,TRBJ1-2,NA,NA,TRBV5-5
TGCGCCAGCAGCTTGAGACAGGGTCTCGATGAGCAGTTCTTC,CASSLRQGLDEQFF,TRBJ2-1,NA,TRBD1,TRBV5-1
TGTGCCAGCAGCTTGCGGGAGGGCCTTGCTGGGGCCAACGTCCTGACTTTC,CASSLREGLAGANVLTF,TRBJ2-6,NA,TRBD2,TRBV5-8
TGTGCCATAAGCGGGATAAGCACAGATACGCAGTATTTT,CAISGISTDTQYF,TRBJ2-3,NA,TRBD2,TRBV2
TGTGCCAGCAGCGTAGCTCAAGGCGGGGGCTTATACAATGAGCAGTTCTTC,CASSVAQGGGLYNEQFF,TRBJ2-1,NA,NA,TRBV9
TGTGCCAGCAGTGAACTGCACAGGGAAAAAGAGACCCAGTACTTC,CASSELHREKETQYF,TRBJ2-5,NA,NA,TRBV6-1
TGTGCCACCTCTAGCGGGGGGGCAGCAGATACGCAGTATTTT,CATSSGGAADTQYF,TRBJ2-3,NA,TRBD2,TRBV24-1
TGTGCCAGCATCATACAGGGCGCCGGGGAGCTGTTTTTT,CASIIQGAGELFF,TRBJ2-2,NA,NA,TRBV12-3/TRBV12-4
TGCGCCAGCAGCGCCAAAAACATTCAGTACTTC,CASSAKNIQYF,TRBJ2-4,NA,NA,TRBV5-1
TGTGCCAGCTCACCCGAAGGTGTGAACACTGAAGCTTTCTTT,CASSPEGVNTEAFF,TRBJ1-1,few,NA,TRBV18
TGTGCCAGCAGCCCAGATTCGACTAGCGGGGTATTCGGGGAGCTGTTTTTT,CASSPDSTSGVFGELFF,TRBJ2-2,NA,TRBD2,TRBV9
TGTGCCAGCAGTGGAACCCGGCTGAAAGGGGAGCTGTTTTTT,CASSGTRLKGELFF,TRBJ2-2,NA,NA,TRBV2
TGTGCCAGCAGAGGACAGGGGGCGGGGAACACTGAAGCTTTCTTT,CASRGQGAGNTEAFF,TRBJ1-1,NA,TRBD1,TRBV6-6
TGTGCCAGCAGTTTATTGATAAACAATGAGCAGTTCTTC,CASSLLINNEQFF,TRBJ2-1,NA,NA,TRBV12-3/TRBV12-4
TGTGCCATCATCCCTAGCGGGGTAAACTCACTAAGCTCCTACAATGAGCAGTTCTTC,CAIIPSGVNSLSSYNEQFF,TRBJ2-1,NA,TRBD2,TRBV10-3
TGTGCCTGGAGAAGGGGGGGGGCCCAAGAGACCCAGTACTTC,CAWRRGGAQETQYF,TRBJ2-5,once,NA,TRBV30
TGTGCCAGCAGCTTATTGGGTCCAAACACCGGGGAGCTGTTTTTT,CASSLLGPNTGELFF,TRBJ2-2,NA,NA,TRBV7-9
TGCGCCAGCAGCTTGGAGGGGGAACAGGGTACAGATACGCAGTATTTT,CASSLEGEQGTDTQYF,TRBJ2-3,NA,NA,TRBV5-1
TGCAGCGTCAGAACATCCGGGACTAGCGGGGGCACGTACCAAGAGACCCAGTACTTC,CSVRTSGTSGGTYQETQYF,TRBJ2-5,NA,TRBD2,TRBV29-1
TGTGCCAGCAGTCTCCTATTGCGGGAGGGCCTTTATACGCAGTATTTT,CASSLLLREGLYTQYF,TRBJ2-3,NA,TRBD2,TRBV28
TGCGCCAGCAGCTCCTCCGACGGGCTATATACGCAGTATTTT,CASSSSDGLYTQYF,TRBJ2-3,NA,NA,TRBV5-1
TGCGCCAGCAGCCTCCGGGACAGGGCCGATGGCTACACCTTC,CASSLRDRADGYTF,TRBJ1-2,NA,TRBD1,TRBV4-1
TGTGCCAGCAGTGTGGGACAATTTATTGCTCAGCCCCAGCATTTT,CASSVGQFIAQPQHF,TRBJ1-5,once,NA,TRBV12-3/TRBV12-4
TGCGCCAGCAGCCAACATAGGGGACAGGGCCTCTATGGCTACACCTTC,CASSQHRGQGLYGYTF,TRBJ1-2,once,TRBD1,TRBV4-1
TGTGCCAGCAGTTCGGGCCGAAGTCCCGTCTACGAGCAGTACTTC,CASSSGRSPVYEQYF,TRBJ2-7,NA,NA,TRBV27
TGTGCCACCAGTGAGGCAGGGGGCCCCGCTTTCTTT,CATSEAGGPAFF,TRBJ1-1,NA,TRBD1,TRBV24-1
TGTGCCTGGAGGCTCGATGGGGCAGATACGCAGTATTTT,CAWRLDGADTQYF,TRBJ2-3,NA,NA,TRBV30
TGTGCCAGCAGTTCTCAGGGCGATCAGCCCCAGCATTTT,CASSSQGDQPQHF,TRBJ1-5,few,NA,TRBV7-2
TGTGCCAGCTCACCCGGCTTGGCCCCGAACACTGAAGCTTTCTTT,CASSPGLAPNTEAFF,TRBJ1-1,NA,NA,TRBV18
TGCAGTTTACAGGGCCAGGGGGCAAAACTGTTTTTT,CSLQGQGAKLFF,TRBJ1-4,NA,TRBD1,TRBV20-1
TGTGCCAGCAGCTCCTTCCAGGGGATCAACTATGGCTACACCTTC,CASSSFQGINYGYTF,TRBJ1-2,once,NA,TRBV11-2
TGCAGTGCCCGGAGGGTTGGCCTCGGGGATTCACCCCTCCACTTT,CSARRVGLGDSPLHF,TRBJ1-6,NA,NA,TRBV20-1